The 8 T cell receptor beta chains reported below all come from one sample, sequenced in a study of T cell changes during pregnancy in multiple sclerosis (dated by TCRdb to between 2018 and 2021). Libraries were constructed by the immunoSEQ multiplex PCR assay. TCRdb limited this immuneACCESS table to in-frame rearrangements with V and J called. A share of clones is missing; checked studies link under half to unresolved V genes, and the rest is unexplained. Recorded for this sample are about 46,000 clones; 75% to 95% of them occurred a single time. The biggest ten clones account for about 2.6% of the sample. Sequencing was performed on CD8+ T cells from peripheral blood mononuclear cells, taken in the second trimester of pregnancy. The receptor source for this set is a female donor with multiple sclerosis, enrolled in a pregnancy study.

This chain uses TRBV6-4 with TRBJ2-3; D might be TRBD2 (5 bases). The V end lost 4 bases, the J end lost 2 bases, and 10 bases lay between the germline ends. CDR3 length: 14 amino acids. Germline loops: CDR1 MRHNA, CDR2 SNTAGT. CDR3 in DNA: TGTGCCAGCAGTGTAGGAGCGGACACAGATACGCAGTATTTT. It specifies CASSVGADTDTQYF.

This chain links TRBV10-3 with TRBJ1-5; D uncertain. Deletions cut 0 bases from V and 4 bases from J, with 7 bases between. This CDR3 has 14 amino acids. The germline V gene encodes CDR1 ENHRY and CDR2 SYGVKD. The CDR3 region has the DNA TGTGCCATCAGTGAGTCAAGCGGGAATCAGCCCCAGCATTTT. It encodes CAISESSGNQPQHF.

The V call is TRBV9, the J call TRBJ2-1; no clear D gene. V lost 3 bases, J lost 3 bases, and 4 bases lay in between. CDR1 is SGDLS, CDR2 YYNGEE, per germline. CDR3 length: 12 residues. This CDR3 is CASSGHYNEQFF. The CDR3 DNA follows: TGTGCCAGCAGCGGGCACTACAATGAGCAGTTCTTC.

This chain uses TRBV19 with TRBJ2-6; the match to TRBD1 covers 7 bases. The germline V gene encodes CDR1 LNHDA and CDR2 SQIVND (reference sequence). There are 19 residues in the CDR3. J gave up 0 bases and V 7 bases, and 15 bases lay outside the gene matches. CDR3 nucleotide sequence: TGTGCCAGTACCGCAATTCCCGGGACAGAAGTCTCTGGGGCCAACGTCCTGACTTTC. It translates to CASTAIPGTEVSGANVLTF.

The chain combines TRBV9 with TRBJ1-1; TRBD1 aligns across 11 bases. After removal of 3 bases from V and 0 bases from J, the junction contained 7 bases not matched to a gene. The CDR3 runs 17 residues. The germline gives CDR1 SGDLS, CDR2 YYNGEE. The CDR3 loop is CASSAKPGQGVNTEAFF. The CDR3 DNA reads TGTGCCAGCAGCGCAAAACCGGGACAGGGGGTGAACACTGAAGCTTTCTTT.

V usage is TRBV6-1 and J usage is TRBJ2-1, with 10 bases fitting TRBD1. CDR1 and CDR2 (germline): MNHNS, SASEGT. Trimming at V came to 8 bases and at J to 8 bases, leaving 3 bases not matched to a gene. The CDR3 consists of 12 residues. CDR3 residues: CASDRGLYEQFF. The DNA of the CDR3 is TGTGCCAGCGACAGGGGGCTCTATGAGCAGTTCTTC.

The chain uses TRBV6-1 and TRBJ2-1; D is perhaps TRBD1 (6 bases). The CDR3 sequence is 15 residues long. Germline CDR1 and CDR2: MNHNS and SASEGT. Between the trimmed V and J ends, which lost 5 bases and 5 bases, there was a span of 16 bases. The CDR3 nucleotides read TGTGCCAGCAGTCCGACAGGATTAGGGCACAATGAGCAGTTCTTC. It is translated as CASSPTGLGHNEQFF.

This clone occurred a few times. This sequence joins TRBV7-2 and TRBJ1-3; D not resolved. Germline values: CDR1 SGHTA, CDR2 FQGNSA. This CDR3 is built from 17 residues. V lost 0 bases and J 7 bases, leaving 19 bases between the germline ends. CDR3 coding DNA: TGTGCCAGCAGCTTAGCGCTCCCGGGGTCGATGTGGAACACCATATATTTT. This gives the protein CASSLALPGSMWNTIYF. Filled out from reference TRBV7-2 and TRBJ1-3, the complete variable domain reads GAGVSQSPSNKVTEKGKDVELRCDPISGHTALYWYRQSLGQGLEFLIYFQGNSAPDKSGLPSDRFSAERTGGSVSTLTIQRTQQEDSAVYLCASSLALPGSMWNTIYFGEGSWLTVV.